The T cell receptor (beta chain) described here comes from a study of T cells in Graves' hyperthyroidism and ophthalmopathy. There were TCR beta CDR3 regions amplified from RNA transcripts. Initially, a first-round RT-PCR of the TCR CDR3 employed the HTBI primer set. A single record per CDR3 protein comes from TCRdb applying MiXCR to the multiplex PCR reads. This repertoire shows a few hundred thousand distinct CDR3 sequences, 17% found once; its top ten account for roughly a sixth. V lost 0 bases and J lost 2, with 13 bases in between. CDR1 and CDR2 from the germline V gene are LGHNA and YSLEER. CDR3 length equals 16 residues.

The sequence came from a young woman with Graves' ophthalmopathy. Sequenced: blood. The chain uses TRBV4-3 and TRBJ2-5, with D uncertain. DNA for the CDR3: TGCGCCAGCAGCCAAGATCTATGGACGGATCAAGAGACCCAGTACTTC. This translates into CASSQDLWTDQETQYF.